A single sample gave rise to the 28 T cell receptor beta chains below, sequenced in a study of HIV-infected children after antiretroviral therapy interruption. A 3' RACE protocol on RNA, with unique molecular identifiers, produced the TCR library. TCRdb independently ran MiXCR on the 3' RACE reads; one entry per CDR3 protein. This table has around 47,000 distinct CDR3 sequences, 3.5% to 5% appearing once. Treatment here: PENTA 11 planned treatment interruption arm or continuous ART arm. Sequences were derived from CD45RA+ CD4+ T cells from PBMCs, pooled from several time points, sampled from a donor given antiretroviral therapy, either interrupted or continuous. The subset is: naive CD4+ CD45RA+ CD45RO- T cells. Receptors originate from a pool of human donors with HIV.

This clonotype occurred many times. The chain employs TRBV15 and TRBJ2-2, with a tentative D call TRBD2 (5 bases). Germline V gives CDR1 LNHNV, CDR2 YYDKDF (reference sequence). Trimming left V 3 bases short and J 5 bases short, with 10 bases between. The CDR3 sequence is 14 residues long. The CDR3 nucleotides are TGTGCCACCAGCAGCTTTGGGAGAACCGGGGAGCTGTTTTTT. It encodes CATSSFGRTGELFF.

This clonotype was counted between two and nine times. A junction end diverges from the germline sequence, so it may reflect a read error. The rearrangement joins TRBV12-3 or TRBV12-4 to TRBJ2-1; 14 positions match TRBD2. The CDR3 has 14 amino acids. CDR3 amino acids: CVSSRGLAGAEQFF. CDR3 DNA: TGTGTCAGCAGCAGGGGACTAGCGGGGGCCGAGCAGTTCTTC.

This clonotype occurred many times. The gene calls are TRBV29-1 and TRBJ1-1; maybe TRBD1 (5 bases). Trimming cost V 3 bases and J 1 base, with 12 bases left between them. CDR3 length: 14 residues. Germline V lookup: CDR1 SQVTM, CDR2 ANQGSEA. The CDR3 sequence is CSVDKDGQNTEAFF. CDR3 DNA sequence: TGCAGCGTTGATAAAGACGGACAGAACACTGAAGCTTTCTTT.

This clonotype ranks as medium-sized. V is TRBV20-1 and J is TRBJ1-2, with unresolved D. V lost 6 bases to trimming and J lost 2 bases, with 10 bases between them. This CDR3 contains 12 residues. Germline CDR1 and CDR2: DFQATT and SNEGSKA (reference sequence). The CDR3 DNA reads TGCAGTGCAAGGCCGGGGAACTATGGCTACACCTTC. Amino acids: CSARPGNYGYTF.

The sample holds many counts of this clonotype. The chain joins TRBV18 to TRBJ2-4; D unresolved. The CDR3 spans 14 residues. Germline loops: CDR1 KGHSH, CDR2 LQKENI. The V gene lost 3 bases and the J gene lost 5 bases, with 11 bases spanning the gap. DNA for the CDR3: TGTGCCAGCTCACCGGCCTTGGCGGAAAACATTCAGTACTTC. Translated: CASSPALAENIQYF. The whole variable domain, remainder taken from reference TRBV18 and TRBJ2-4, is NAGVMQNPRHLVRRRGQEARLRCSPMKGHSHVYWYRQLPEEGLKFMVYLQKENIIDESGMPKERFSAEFPKEGPSILRIQQVVRGDSAAYFCASSPALAENIQYFGAGTRLSVL.

This clonotype was seen many times. The chain links TRBV6-5 to TRBJ1-4; D is ambiguous. The CDR3 contains 13 residues. CDR1 and CDR2 (germline): MNHEY, SVGAGI. Trimming took 6 bases from V and 9 from J, leaving 14 bases between them. DNA of the CDR3: TGTGCCAGCAGACCAGGAATAGGCCAAAAACTGTTTTTT. This encodes CASRPGIGQKLFF.

This clonotype was seen repeatedly, ten times or more. The chain couples TRBV6-1 to TRBJ1-1; no clear D. V lost 1 base, J lost 2 bases, and 2 bases lay in between. Germline values: CDR1 MNHNS, CDR2 SASEGT. The CDR3 length is 12 residues. The CDR3 region has the DNA TGTGCCAGCAGTGAAGTCAACACTGAAGCTTTCTTT. It is translated as CASSEVNTEAFF.

This clonotype occurred many times. The rearrangement links TRBV27 to TRBJ1-6, with 7 bases lining up with TRBD1. V gave up 4 bases and J gave up 11 bases; unmatched junction bases: 5. The CDR3 is made up of 13 amino acids. Germline V gene data show CDR1 as MNHEY and CDR2 as SMNVEV (reference sequence). CDR3 sequence: CASSSPGGPPLHF. CDR3 nucleotide sequence: TGTGCCAGCAGTTCTCCAGGGGGTCCACCCCTCCACTTT.

This clonotype was seen ten or more times. This chain connects TRBV7-3 to TRBJ2-1; D perhaps matches TRBD2 (6 bases). The length of the CDR3 is 17 residues. Deletions cut 4 bases from V and 3 bases from J, with 19 bases between. Germline V CDR1 and CDR2: SGHTA, FQGTGA. The CDR3 here is CASSSLGGLGVYNEQFF. The CDR3 DNA sequence: TGTGCCAGCAGCTCCCTGGGGGGTCTAGGGGTCTACAATGAGCAGTTCTTC.

The CDR3 DNA reads as TGTGCCACCTCTGCCGAGGATACGCAGTATTTT. Translated, it gives CATSAEDTQYF. The rearrangement joins TRBV6-9 to TRBJ2-3; unclear D gene. The CDR3 sequence is 11 residues long. Trimming took 10 bases from V and 6 from J, leaving 11 bases between them. The germline V gene encodes CDR1 MNHGY and CDR2 SVAAGI.

The gene calls are TRBV7-2 and TRBJ2-1; D might be TRBD2 (7 bases). This CDR3 has 14 residues. V lost 9 bases and J lost 1, with 13 bases in between. Germline CDR1 is SGHTA and CDR2 is FQGNSA. CDR3 in amino acids: CASRGGASYNEQFF. The CDR3 DNA follows: TGTGCCAGTAGGGGGGGGGCATCCTACAATGAGCAGTTCTTC.

The chain combines TRBV5-8 with TRBJ1-1; D is unresolved. Germline CDR1 and CDR2: SGHTS and YDEGEE. The CDR3 has 14 residues. Between the trimmed V and J ends, which lost 6 bases and 5 bases, there was a span of 17 bases. CDR3 in amino acids: CASTRLVRRTEAFF. The CDR3 coding sequence is TGTGCCAGCACCCGTTTGGTAAGGAGGACTGAAGCTTTCTTT.

At least ten counts were recorded for this clonotype. The CDR3 DNA sequence: TGTGCTAGTGGTTCCGGACAGGGTAGCGACGAGCAGTACTTC. This gives the protein CASGSGQGSDEQYF. The rearrangement uses TRBV12-5 and TRBJ2-7, with 8 bases matching TRBD1. V was pared by 4 bases and J by 5 bases, with 7 bases of the junction left unmatched. Germline loops: CDR1 LGHNT, CDR2 FRNRAP. The CDR3 runs to 14 residues.

Ten or more counts support this clonotype. The chain couples TRBV18 to TRBJ1-5; D unresolved. Looked up from germline, CDR1 is KGHSH and CDR2 is LQKENI. The CDR3 is made up of 14 amino acids. Between the trimmed V and J ends, which lost 2 bases and 1 base, there was a span of 6 bases. The CDR3 region has the DNA TGTGCCAGCTCACCAGAGGAAAGCAATCAGCCCCAGCATTTT. It yields the protein CASSPEESNQPQHF.

The chain combines TRBV12-3 or TRBV12-4 with TRBJ1-5, with a tentative D call TRBD1 (5 bases). V lost 0 bases, J lost 0 bases, and 9 bases lay in between. The CDR3 spans 16 residues. The CDR3 DNA is TGTGCCAGCAGTTTAGCGCCGGGGCTTAGCAATCAGCCCCAGCATTTT. It specifies CASSLAPGLSNQPQHF.

This clonotype occurred many times. The chain links TRBV30 to TRBJ1-1; 12 bases line up with TRBD1. This CDR3 is built from 15 residues. Germline trimming cut 3 bases from V and 6 bases from J; bases unmatched to any gene: 8. Germline values: CDR1 GTSNPN, CDR2 SVGIG (reference sequence). The CDR3 coding sequence is TGTGCCTGGAGCGCCCTAGGGACAGGGGGCCCTGAAGCTTTCTTT. This codes for CAWSALGTGGPEAFF.

This clonotype was seen repeatedly, ten times or more. The V and J genes are TRBV4-2 and TRBJ2-3, with a tentative D call TRBD2 (6 bases). This CDR3 has 15 amino acids. Trimming stripped 0 bases from V and 1 base from J, with 8 bases between. Germline CDR1 is LGHNA and CDR2 is YNFKEQ. The chain's CDR3 is CASSQEEGRTDTQYF. The CDR3 region has the DNA TGTGCCAGCAGCCAAGAGGAGGGTCGCACAGATACGCAGTATTTT.

This clonotype was detected only a few times. The CDR3 loop reads CASSFGGIGTGELFF. The CDR3 DNA reads as TGTGCCAGCAGTTTCGGGGGGATCGGCACCGGGGAGCTGTTTTTT. The chain has TRBV27 and TRBJ2-2; 7 bases map to TRBD2. Germline V CDR1 and CDR2: MNHEY, SMNVEV (reference sequence). V lost 3 bases and J lost 4; bases outside the gene matches: 5. The CDR3 length is 15 residues.

This clonotype came up many times. The chain couples TRBV6-5 to TRBJ1-5; D is possibly TRBD1 (6 bases). Germline CDR1 MNHEY, CDR2 SVGAGI. Between the trimmed V and J ends, which lost 2 bases and 6 bases, there was a span of 8 bases. The CDR3 length is 13 residues. CDR3 sequence (DNA): TGTGCCAGCAGTTACGGGGGCGGTCAGCCCCAGCATTTT. Translating it yields CASSYGGGQPQHF.

This clonotype occurred many times. The gene calls are TRBV5-5 and TRBJ2-7; D tentatively reads TRBD1 or TRBD2 (5 bases each). There are 15 residues in the CDR3. The germline V gene encodes CDR1 SGHKS and CDR2 YYEKEE (reference sequence). V was trimmed by 1 base and J by 3 bases, leaving 14 bases between them. This chain's CDR3 is CASSLRGQDIYEQYF. The CDR3 bases are TGTGCCAGCAGCTTGCGGGGTCAGGACATCTACGAGCAGTACTTC. The full variable domain, in which reference TRBV5-5 and TRBJ2-7 provide the parts outside the CDR3, is DAGVTQSPTHLIKTRGQQVTLRCSPISGHKSVSWYQQVLGQGPQFIFQYYEKEERGRGNFPDRFSARQFPNYSSELNVNALLLGDSALYLCASSLRGQDIYEQYFGPGTRLTVT.

This clonotype was detected many times. The chain combines TRBV12-3 or TRBV12-4 with TRBJ2-4, with TRBD2 matching over 7 bases. The ends lost 5 bases at V and 7 bases at J; junction bases unmatched: 5. The CDR3 is 13 amino acids. The CDR3 region has the DNA TGTGCCAGCAGTCCAGGGACTACTAACATTCAGTACTTC. This sequence encodes CASSPGTTNIQYF.

DNA of the CDR3: TGTGCCACCAGCAGAGATCGGGACGCCGCCCCGCAGTACTTC. This codes for CATSRDRDAAPQYF. J is TRBJ2-7 and V is TRBV15; D possibly uses TRBD1 or TRBD2 (5 bases each). Per the germline V gene, CDR1 is LNHNV and CDR2 is YYDKDF (reference sequence). Trimming cost V 0 bases and J 9 bases, with 15 bases left between them. The CDR3 is 14 residues long.

The CDR3 DNA sequence: TGTGCCAGCAGCCAGATTCGTGGGGGGGCCGAGGGTGAGCAGTTCTTC. This gives the protein CASSQIRGGAEGEQFF. The V gene is TRBV5-6, the J gene TRBJ2-1, with D perhaps matching TRBD2 (7 bases). The CDR3 spans 16 residues. The germline V gene has CDR1 SGHDT and CDR2 YYEEEE. Between the trimmed V and J ends, which lost 4 bases and 9 bases, there was a span of 23 bases.

This clonotype was counted at least ten times. This rearrangement joins TRBV6-5 to TRBJ2-6; D gene unclear. Trimming cost V 5 bases and J 1 base, with 3 bases left between them. Germline CDR1 is MNHEY and CDR2 is SVGAGI. The CDR3 extends over 13 amino acids. The CDR3: CASSGSGANVLTF. The CDR3 nucleotides read TGTGCCAGCAGTGGGTCTGGGGCCAACGTCCTGACTTTC.

This clonotype was detected many times. The J gene is TRBJ2-2, the V gene TRBV11-3; D is unresolved. The CDR3 spans 14 residues. Germline CDR1 is SGHNT and CDR2 is YENEEA. V dropped 0 bases and J dropped 4 bases, with 6 bases sitting between them. The chain's CDR3 is CASSLESPTGELFF. CDR3 coding DNA: TGTGCCAGCAGCTTAGAATCCCCCACCGGGGAGCTGTTTTTT.

The DNA for the CDR3 is TGCAGCGTTCCCGTTGGGGACACCCAGCATTTT. Translation: CSVPVGDTQHF. This chain connects TRBV29-1 to TRBJ1-5; TRBD1 might be the D (6 bases). This CDR3 has 11 amino acids. CDR1 and CDR2 from the germline V gene are SQVTM and ANQGSEA. The V end was cut by 5 bases, the J end by 11 bases, with 13 bases between.

This clonotype was counted many times. The chain is built from TRBV29-1 and TRBJ2-5; unclear D gene. The CDR3 sequence is 12 residues long. Trimming cost V 4 bases and J 4 bases, with 10 bases left between them. Germline CDR1 and CDR2: SQVTM and ANQGSEA. DNA for the CDR3: TGCAGCGTTGGACCCTTCGGAGAGACCCAGTACTTC. Amino acids: CSVGPFGETQYF.

This clonotype was recorded many times. The chain has TRBV24-1 and TRBJ1-4; D unclear. The CDR3 is made up of 16 amino acids. The V gene lost 2 bases and the J gene lost 0 bases, with 9 bases spanning the gap. Per germline, CDR1 KGHDR and CDR2 SFDVKD. The CDR3 here is CATSDSTEPTNEKLFF. CDR3 coding DNA: TGTGCCACCAGTGATTCGACCGAGCCAACTAATGAAAAACTGTTTTTT.